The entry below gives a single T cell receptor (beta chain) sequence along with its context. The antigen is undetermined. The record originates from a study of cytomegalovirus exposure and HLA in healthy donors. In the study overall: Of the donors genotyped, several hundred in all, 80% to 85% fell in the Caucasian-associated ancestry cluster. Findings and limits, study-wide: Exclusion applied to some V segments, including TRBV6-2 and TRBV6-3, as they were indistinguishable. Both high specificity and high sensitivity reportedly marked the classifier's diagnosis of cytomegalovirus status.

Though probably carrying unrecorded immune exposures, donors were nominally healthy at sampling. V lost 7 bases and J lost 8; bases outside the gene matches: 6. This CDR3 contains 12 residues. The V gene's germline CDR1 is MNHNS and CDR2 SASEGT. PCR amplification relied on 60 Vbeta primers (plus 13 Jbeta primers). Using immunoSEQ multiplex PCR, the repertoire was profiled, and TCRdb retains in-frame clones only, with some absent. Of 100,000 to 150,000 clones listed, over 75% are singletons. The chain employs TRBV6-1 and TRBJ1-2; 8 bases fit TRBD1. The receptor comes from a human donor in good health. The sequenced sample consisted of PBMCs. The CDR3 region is CASTETGDGYTF. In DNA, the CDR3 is TGTGCCAGCACGGAGACAGGGGACGGCTACACCTTC.